This T cell receptor (beta chain) is from a study of T cells in Graves' hyperthyroidism and ophthalmopathy (dated by TCRdb to the late 2010s). As for the study more broadly: Peripheral blood was collected at initial diagnosis, before any treatment. Thyroid tissue and blood T-cell repertoires from about six Graves' hyperthyroidism patients were also compared in the study. The approximately 98 discovery patients were randomly divided into training and test sets at a 7:3 ratio. Once sampling was done, hyperthyroidism patients were given methimazole at a starting dose of 30 mg daily, whereas ophthalmopathy patients were given high-dose intravenous methylprednisolone. Whether ophthalmopathy could be predicted prospectively was tested in an independent validation cohort made up of approximately 19 hyperthyroidism patients plus 17 patients who later progressed to ophthalmopathy. To identify distinguishing TCR V-J signatures, a discovery cohort of 100 patients was used, comprising 40 to 45 with Graves' ophthalmopathy and approximately 57 with stable Graves' hyperthyroidism. TCR Vbeta CDR3 sequencing of 130 to 150 peripheral blood samples (over 40 ophthalmopathy, under 80 hyperthyroidism and approximately 17 progressor patients) is reported in the paper. Paper-wide results and their limitations: Sample size was not statistically predetermined, and investigators were not blinded to group allocation. Most expanded thyroid clonotypes (frequency above 0.001) were also detected in blood, suggesting blood repertoires may reflect thyroid immune responses. In validation, the model predicted progression to ophthalmopathy a median of about 5.9 months before onset, with around 70% sensitivity and 72.22% specificity. In cross-validation, a model built on a 13 V-J signature told ophthalmopathy apart from stable hyperthyroidism with 85% to 90% sensitivity and about 81% specificity, and in testing the same model reached 80%/75%.

This clonotype has a handful of counts. The target of this receptor is not known. Qualities for individual bases were not recorded, and no much larger clone is one base off. Hyperthyroidism patients were newly diagnosed, had a disease duration of under 2 months, and were aged 18 to 65 years. Exclusion was applied to patients with uncontrolled infections, other autoimmune diseases, pregnancy or lactation. Diagnoses were based on clinical symptoms, serum thyroxine and TRAb, thyroid ultrasound and orbital computed tomography. Blood from progressor patients was drawn when they were first diagnosed with hyperthyroidism, before any ophthalmopathy symptoms appeared. Ficoll-Paque density gradient centrifugation was used to isolate PBMCs from about 9.4 ml of fresh peripheral blood. Progressor patients were initially diagnosed with Graves' hyperthyroidism and developed ophthalmopathy during follow-up. Total RNA was extracted using Trizol reagent, and RNA quality was assessed on an Agilent 2100 Bioanalyzer.

The TCR beta CDR3 regions were amplified from RNA transcripts. For the first round of RT-PCR on the TCR CDR3, the HTBI primer set was used together with the Qiagen OneStep RT-PCR kit. The libraries were constructed in a second round of multiplex PCR and then size-selected and purified. Sequencing of the libraries was done on an Illumina HiSeq2000 using paired-end 100 bp reads. On the authors' methods: SOAPnuke was used to process the raw data, with reads discarded if the reads contained adapters or uncalled bases, had a mean Phred below 15, or lacked an exact constant-primer or identifier match. COPE v1.2.5 was used to merge the high-quality paired reads, and each unique nucleotide sequence was defined as a clonotype. MiTCR v1.1 was used to align clonotypes to the IMGT TRBV, TRBD and TRBJ reference segments. The analysis included only V-J combinations with a frequency above 0.0001, which together covered approximately 99% of the repertoires. A TCS score was defined as the ratio of F50 (clonal expansion) to E x V (chaos), with BLOSUM62-based TCRdist applied between CDR3 peptides within each V-J. Welch's t-statistics and random forest reduced some 510 V-J features to fewer than 15, which were used in a naive Bayes classifier (R e1071). Using fastp trimming at Q25 and MiXCR clonotype assembly, TCRdb reanalyzed the public sequencing data and kept in-frame beta chains. Each CDR3 protein gets just one entry, which takes the most common genes and DNA from the rows behind it. The V and J calls reflect TCRdb's pipeline rather than the authors' work. Across this sample there are about 360,000 distinct CDR3 sequences, with less than 15% seen only once. Around 20% of the sample is taken by the ten largest.

Sequences DFQATT (CDR1) and SNEGSKA (CDR2) are obtained from the germline V gene (reference sequence). From V the trimming removes 4 bases and from J it removes 5 bases, while the gene matches leave 9 bases of the junction unaccounted for. The CDR3, cysteine through phenylalanine, is 14 amino acids long. Only the CDR3 part of the read is kept: 42 bases, read in frame from the first base. Sequenced input: blood. This sequence was found in a young man with Graves' hyperthyroidism that later progressed to Graves' ophthalmopathy. The V and J genes are TRBV20-1 and TRBJ2-7, with 9 bases matching TRBD1. The bases read TGCAGTGCTAATAGGGGACAGGGAGGCGACGAGCAGTACTTC. Translated, it gives CSANRGQGGDEQYF.